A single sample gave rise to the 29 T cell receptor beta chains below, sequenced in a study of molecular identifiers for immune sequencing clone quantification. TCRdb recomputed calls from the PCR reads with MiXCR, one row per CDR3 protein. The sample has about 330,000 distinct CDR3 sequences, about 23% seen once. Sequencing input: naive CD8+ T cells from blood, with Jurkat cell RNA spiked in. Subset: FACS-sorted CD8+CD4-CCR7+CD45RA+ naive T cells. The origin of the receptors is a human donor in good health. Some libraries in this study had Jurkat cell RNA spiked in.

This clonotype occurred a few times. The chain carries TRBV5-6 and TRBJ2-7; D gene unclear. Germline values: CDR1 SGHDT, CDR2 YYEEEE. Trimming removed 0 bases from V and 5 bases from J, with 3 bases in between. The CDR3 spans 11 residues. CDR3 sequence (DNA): TGTGCCAGCAGCTTGGAGAACGAGCAGTACTTC. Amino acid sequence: CASSLENEQYF. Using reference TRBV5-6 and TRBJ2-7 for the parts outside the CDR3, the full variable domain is DAGVTQSPTHLIKTRGQQVTLRCSPKSGHDTVSWYQQALGQGPQFIFQYYEEEERQRGNFPDRFSGHQFPNYSSELNVNALLLGDSALYLCASSLENEQYFGPGTRLTVT.

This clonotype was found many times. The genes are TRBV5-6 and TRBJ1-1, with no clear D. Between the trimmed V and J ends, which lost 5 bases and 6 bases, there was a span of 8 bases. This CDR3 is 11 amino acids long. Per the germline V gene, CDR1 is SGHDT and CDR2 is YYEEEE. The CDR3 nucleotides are TGTGCCAGCAGAAGGGTACCTGAAGCTTTCTTT. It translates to CASRRVPEAFF.

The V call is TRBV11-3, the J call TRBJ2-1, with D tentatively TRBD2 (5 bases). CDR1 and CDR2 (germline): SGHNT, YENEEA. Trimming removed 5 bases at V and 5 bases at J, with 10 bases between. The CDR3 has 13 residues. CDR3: CASSPFGDNEQFF. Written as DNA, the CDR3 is TGTGCCAGCAGCCCGTTCGGGGACAATGAGCAGTTCTTC.

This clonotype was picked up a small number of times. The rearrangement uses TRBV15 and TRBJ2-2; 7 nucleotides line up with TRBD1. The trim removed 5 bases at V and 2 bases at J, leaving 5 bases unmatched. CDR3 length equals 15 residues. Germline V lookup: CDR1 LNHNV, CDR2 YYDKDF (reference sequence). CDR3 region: CATSPGTDNTGELFF. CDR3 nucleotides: TGTGCCACCAGCCCAGGGACAGACAACACCGGGGAGCTGTTTTTT.

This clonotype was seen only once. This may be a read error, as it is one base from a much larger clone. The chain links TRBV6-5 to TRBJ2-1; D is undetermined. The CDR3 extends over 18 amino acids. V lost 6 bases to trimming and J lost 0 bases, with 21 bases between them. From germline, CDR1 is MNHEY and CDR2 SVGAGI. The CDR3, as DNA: TGTGCCAGCAGGTCCCGTCCCCTGGTTGCGGCCTCCTACAATGAGCAGTTCTTC. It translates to CASRSRPLVAASYNEQFF.

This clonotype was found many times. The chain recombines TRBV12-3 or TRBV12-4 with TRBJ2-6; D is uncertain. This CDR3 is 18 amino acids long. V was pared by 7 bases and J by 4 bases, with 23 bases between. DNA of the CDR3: TGTGCCAGCACTTACGGCGGCCAGCCCCAAGTCGGGGCCAACGTCCTGACTTTC. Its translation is CASTYGGQPQVGANVLTF.

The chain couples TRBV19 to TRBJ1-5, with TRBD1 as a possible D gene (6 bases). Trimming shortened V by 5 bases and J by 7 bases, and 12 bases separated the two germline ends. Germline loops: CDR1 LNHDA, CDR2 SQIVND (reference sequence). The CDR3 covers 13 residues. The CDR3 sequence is CASSWGGGQPQHF. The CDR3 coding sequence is TGTGCCAGTAGTTGGGGGGGCGGACAGCCCCAGCATTTT.

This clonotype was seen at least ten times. The CDR3 reads CAWSIGPDTQYF. The CDR3 nucleotides read TGTGCCTGGAGTATAGGCCCAGATACGCAGTATTTT. The chain employs TRBV30 and TRBJ2-3; D gene unclear. The CDR3 spans 12 residues. Between the trimmed V and J ends, which lost 2 bases and 4 bases, there was a span of 7 bases. In germline, CDR1 is GTSNPN, CDR2 SVGIG (reference sequence).

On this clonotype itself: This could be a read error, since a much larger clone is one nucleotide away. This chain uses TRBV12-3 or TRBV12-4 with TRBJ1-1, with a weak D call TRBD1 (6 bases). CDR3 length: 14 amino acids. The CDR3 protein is CASRKQGGLTDAFF. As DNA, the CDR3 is TGTGCCAGCAGAAAACAAGGGGGGTTGACTGATGCTTTCTTT.

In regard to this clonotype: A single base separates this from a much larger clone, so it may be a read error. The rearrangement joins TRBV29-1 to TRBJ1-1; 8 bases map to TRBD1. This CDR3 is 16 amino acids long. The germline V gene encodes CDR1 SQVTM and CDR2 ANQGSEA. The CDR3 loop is CGVDQGARTLNTEAFF. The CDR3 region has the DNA TGCGGCGTTGATCAGGGGGCCCGAACTTTGAACACTGAAGCTTTCTTT.

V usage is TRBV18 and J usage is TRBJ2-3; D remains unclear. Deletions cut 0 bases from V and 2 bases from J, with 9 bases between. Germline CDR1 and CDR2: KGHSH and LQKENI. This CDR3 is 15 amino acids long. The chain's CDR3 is CASSPPGSSTDTQYF. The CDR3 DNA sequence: TGTGCCAGCTCACCACCTGGGTCCTCCACAGATACGCAGTATTTT.

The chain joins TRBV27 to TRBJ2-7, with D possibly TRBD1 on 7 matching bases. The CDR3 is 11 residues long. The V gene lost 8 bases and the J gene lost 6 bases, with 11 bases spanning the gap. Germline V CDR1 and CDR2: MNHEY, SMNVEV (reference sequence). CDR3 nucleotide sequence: TGTGCCAGCGTCAGGGGGGCCGAGCAGTACTTC. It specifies CASVRGAEQYF.

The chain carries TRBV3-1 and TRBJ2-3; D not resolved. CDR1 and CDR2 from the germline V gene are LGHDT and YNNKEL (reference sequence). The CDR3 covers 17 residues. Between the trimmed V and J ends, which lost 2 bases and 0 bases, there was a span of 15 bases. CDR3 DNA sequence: TGTGCCAGCAGCCAATTTACAAGCATTTCTAGCACAGATACGCAGTATTTT. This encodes CASSQFTSISSTDTQYF.

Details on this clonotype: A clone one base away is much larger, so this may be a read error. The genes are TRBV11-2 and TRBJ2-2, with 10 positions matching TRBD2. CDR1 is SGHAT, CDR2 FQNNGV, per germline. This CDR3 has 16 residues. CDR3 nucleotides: TGTGCCAGCAGCTGGCTAGCGGGAGCTAGCACCGGGGGGCTGTTTTTT. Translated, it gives CASSWLAGASTGGLFF. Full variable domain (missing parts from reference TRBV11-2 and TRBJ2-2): EAGVAQSPRYKIIEKRQSVAFWCNPISGHATLYWYQQILGQGPKLLIQFQNNGVVDDSQLPKDRFSAERLKGVDSTLKIQPAKLEDSAVYLCASSWLAGASTGGLFFGEGSRLTVL.

The CDR3 DNA follows: TGTGCCAGCAGCTCAGTCGGGGATTCCTACGAGCAGTACTTC. It yields the protein CASSSVGDSYEQYF. The chain couples TRBV7-6 to TRBJ2-7; a weak D match, TRBD2 (5 bases). The CDR3 extends over 14 amino acids. Germline V gene data show CDR1 as SGHVS and CDR2 as FNYEAQ. With 4 bases removed from V and 1 base from J, the gap between germline ends came to 11 bases.

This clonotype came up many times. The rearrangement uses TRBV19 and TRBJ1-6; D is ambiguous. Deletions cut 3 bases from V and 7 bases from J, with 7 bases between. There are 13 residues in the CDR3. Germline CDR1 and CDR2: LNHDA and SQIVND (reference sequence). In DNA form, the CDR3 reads TGTGCCAGTAGTATCTTTGGGAATTCACCCCTCCACTTT. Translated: CASSIFGNSPLHF.

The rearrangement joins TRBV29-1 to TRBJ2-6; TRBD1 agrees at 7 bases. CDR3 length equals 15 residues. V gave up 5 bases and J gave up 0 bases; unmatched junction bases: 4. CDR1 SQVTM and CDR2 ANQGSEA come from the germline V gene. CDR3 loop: CSVWQGDSGANVLTF. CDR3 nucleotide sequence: TGCAGCGTTTGGCAGGGGGACTCTGGGGCCAACGTCCTGACTTTC.

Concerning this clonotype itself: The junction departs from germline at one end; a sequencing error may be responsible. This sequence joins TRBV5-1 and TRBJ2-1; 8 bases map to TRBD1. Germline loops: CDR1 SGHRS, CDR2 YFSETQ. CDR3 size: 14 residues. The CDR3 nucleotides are TGCACCAGCAGCCGGACAGGGCCCTACAATGAGCAGTTCTTC. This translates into CTSSRTGPYNEQFF.

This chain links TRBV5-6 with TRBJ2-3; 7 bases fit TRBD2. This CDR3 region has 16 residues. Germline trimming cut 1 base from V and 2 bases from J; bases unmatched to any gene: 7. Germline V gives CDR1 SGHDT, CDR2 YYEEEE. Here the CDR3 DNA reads TGTGCCAGCAGCTTGCTCCTAGCGGAACACACAGATACGCAGTATTTT. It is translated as CASSLLLAEHTDTQYF. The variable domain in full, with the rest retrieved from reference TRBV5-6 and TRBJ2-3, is DAGVTQSPTHLIKTRGQQVTLRCSPKSGHDTVSWYQQALGQGPQFIFQYYEEEERQRGNFPDRFSGHQFPNYSSELNVNALLLGDSALYLCASSLLLAEHTDTQYFGPGTRLTVL.

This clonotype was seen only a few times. CDR3 nucleotide sequence: TGCGCCAGCAGAGCAGGGGAGACCCAGTACTTC. Amino acids: CASRAGETQYF. The chain combines TRBV5-1 with TRBJ2-5; a weak D match, TRBD1 (5 bases). CDR3 length: 11 residues. The V and J ends lost 5 bases and 5 bases respectively, with 7 bases between them. The germline CDR1 and CDR2 sequences are SGHRS and YFSETQ.

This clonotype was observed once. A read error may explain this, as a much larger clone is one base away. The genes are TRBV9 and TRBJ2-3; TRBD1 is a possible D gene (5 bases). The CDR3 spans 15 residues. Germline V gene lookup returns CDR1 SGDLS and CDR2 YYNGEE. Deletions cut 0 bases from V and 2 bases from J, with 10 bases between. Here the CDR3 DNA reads TGTGCCAGCAGCGTAGTGGGGCCCCCCACAGATACGCAGTATTTT. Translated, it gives CASSVVGPPTDTQYF.

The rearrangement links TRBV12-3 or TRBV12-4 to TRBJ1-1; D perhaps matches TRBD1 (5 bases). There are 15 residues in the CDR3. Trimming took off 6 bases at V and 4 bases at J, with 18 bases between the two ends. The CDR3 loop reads CASSLGRVEFTEAFF. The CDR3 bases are TGTGCCAGCAGCCTCGGCAGGGTGGAGTTCACTGAAGCTTTCTTT.

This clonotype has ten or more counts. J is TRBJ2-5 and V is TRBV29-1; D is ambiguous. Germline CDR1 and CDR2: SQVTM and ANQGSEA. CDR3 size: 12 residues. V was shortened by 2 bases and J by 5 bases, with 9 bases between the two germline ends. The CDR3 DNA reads TGCAGCGTTGAAACCCGGGTCGAGACCCAGTACTTC. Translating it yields CSVETRVETQYF.

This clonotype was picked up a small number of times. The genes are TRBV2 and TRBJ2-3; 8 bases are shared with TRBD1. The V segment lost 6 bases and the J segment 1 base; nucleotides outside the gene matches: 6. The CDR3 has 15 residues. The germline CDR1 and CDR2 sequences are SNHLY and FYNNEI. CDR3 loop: CASRNTGGRTDTQYF. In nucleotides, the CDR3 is TGTGCCAGCAGGAATACAGGGGGGCGCACAGATACGCAGTATTTT.

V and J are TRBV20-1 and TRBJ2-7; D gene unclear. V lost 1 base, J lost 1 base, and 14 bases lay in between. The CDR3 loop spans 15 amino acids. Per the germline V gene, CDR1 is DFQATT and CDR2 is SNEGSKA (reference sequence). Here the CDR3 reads CSARVPRDISYEQYF. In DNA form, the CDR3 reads TGCAGTGCTAGAGTTCCCCGAGACATTTCCTACGAGCAGTACTTC.

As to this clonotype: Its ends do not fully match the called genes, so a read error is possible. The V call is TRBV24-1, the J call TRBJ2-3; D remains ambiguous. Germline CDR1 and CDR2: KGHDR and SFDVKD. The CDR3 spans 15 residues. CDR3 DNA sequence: TGTGCCGCCAGTGATCATCTAATGATCTCAGATACGCAGTATTTT. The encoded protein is CAASDHLMISDTQYF.

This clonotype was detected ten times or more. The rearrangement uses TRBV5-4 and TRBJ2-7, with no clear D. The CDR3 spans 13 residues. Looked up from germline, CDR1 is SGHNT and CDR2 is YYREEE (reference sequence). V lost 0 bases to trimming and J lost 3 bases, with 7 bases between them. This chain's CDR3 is CASSLDLSYEQYF. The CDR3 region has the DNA TGTGCCAGCAGCTTGGACCTGAGCTACGAGCAGTACTTC.

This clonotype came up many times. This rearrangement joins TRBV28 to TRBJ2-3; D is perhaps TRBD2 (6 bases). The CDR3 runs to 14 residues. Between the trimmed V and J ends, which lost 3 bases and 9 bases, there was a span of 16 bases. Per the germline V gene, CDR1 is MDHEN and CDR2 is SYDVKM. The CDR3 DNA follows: TGTGCCAGCAGTTTGGCGGCGGGACCCCCCACGCAGTATTTT. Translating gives CASSLAAGPPTQYF.

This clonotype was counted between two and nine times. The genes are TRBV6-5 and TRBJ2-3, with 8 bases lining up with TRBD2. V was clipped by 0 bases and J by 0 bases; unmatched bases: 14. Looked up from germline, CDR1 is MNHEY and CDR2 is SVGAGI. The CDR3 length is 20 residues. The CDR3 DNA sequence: TGTGCCAGCAGTTACTCGGCGGGCCGGGAGGGCGGATCTAGCACAGATACGCAGTATTTT. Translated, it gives CASSYSAGREGGSSTDTQYF.